The sequence of this TCR beta chain was determined in a study of blood T cell repertoires in COVID-19. Across the whole study: Samples taken during acute and convalescent COVID-19 were collected in the United States, Italy and Spain. The cDNA or gDNA used as material had been derived from T cells, B-cell-depleted T cells, or PBMCs.

Germline V CDR1 and CDR2: MNHNY, SVGAGI (reference sequence). This CDR3 comprises 13 residues. V was cut by 5 bases and J by 4 bases, with 11 bases left in between. Method: immunoSEQ multiplex PCR; TCRdb's copy keeps in-frame clones and lacks some. The sample comprises around 260,000 clones, 70% to 90% of which are singletons, and roughly 2% rests with the top ten. The V call is TRBV6-6, the J call TRBJ1-1; TRBD1 is a possible D gene (5 bases). Sequencing used peripheral blood. The TCR was taken from a man aged 25 to 45 with active or convalescent COVID-19. In DNA form, the CDR3 reads TGTGCCAGCAGTCCCCCCGGGGGCACTGAAGCTTTCTTT. This codes for CASSPPGGTEAFF.